This is a list of T cell receptor beta chains from one sample in a study of blood T cell repertoires in COVID-19. Profiling relied on immunoSEQ multiplex PCR, and the TCRdb table lists in-frame clones only, not all of them. The sample yields roughly 190,000 clones, 80% to 90% seen once. The sequenced sample consisted of peripheral blood. Source of these receptors: a human donor in a cohort sampled during active COVID-19. The CDR3 runs from the conserved cysteine through the conserved F or W. Rows give clone size only sometimes, using once, few, many, or a class for an expanded clone.

cdr3_aa v_call clone_size j_call
CASSKDRGGEKLFF TRBV7-8 - TRBJ1-4
CASSHPQAGVNEQFF TRBV11-2 - TRBJ2-1
CASSDDRFRFQETQYF TRBV25-1 - TRBJ2-5
CASSQTSLSYNEQFF TRBV7-2 - TRBJ2-1
CASRPPGLAGYNEQFF TRBV7-9 - TRBJ2-1
CASRGQGATNEKLFF TRBV6-5 - TRBJ1-4
CASSPPTPYGYTF TRBV12-3/TRBV12-4 - TRBJ1-2
CASSPRQNSEAFF TRBV3-1/TRBV3-2 - TRBJ1-1
CASSGGHGNTIYF TRBV6-5 - TRBJ1-3
CASSQRGQGVMNTEAFF TRBV4-1 few TRBJ1-1
CASGTTGVSNQPQHF TRBV28 - TRBJ1-5
CASSLTGLNTEAFF TRBV5-1 - TRBJ1-1
CASSPLREGGSKNIQYF TRBV27 - TRBJ2-4
CASSLPTGGQETQYF TRBV7-9 - TRBJ2-5
CASSRGSRGQGEAFF TRBV5-1 - TRBJ1-1
CASSELGAGEPQHF TRBV6-5 - TRBJ1-5
CASSPDHTTDTQYF TRBV7-9 - TRBJ2-3
CASSPAWSGRAYEQYF TRBV19 once TRBJ2-7
CASSWTGFEF TRBV6-5 - TRBJ2-7
CASSQATGNTIYF TRBV3-1/TRBV3-2 - TRBJ1-3
CASSLGLADTGLRLAKNIQYF TRBV28 - TRBJ2-4
CASSLPSRTSTDTQYF TRBV5-1 - TRBJ2-3
CASSLGATGELFF TRBV5-1 - TRBJ2-2
CASSSRLAGGWNEQFF TRBV5-1 - TRBJ2-1
CAIKGNTDEQYF TRBV10-3 once TRBJ2-7
CASSQVQGNTIYF TRBV3-1/TRBV3-2 - TRBJ1-3
CASSLDLRGYEQYF TRBV5-1 - TRBJ2-7
CASSSVWTTEAFF TRBV28 - TRBJ1-1
CASSLDRSSYNSPLHF TRBV5-8 - TRBJ1-6
CASSIRTGLQPQHF TRBV19 once TRBJ1-5
CASSLMPGENTGELFF TRBV11-3 - TRBJ2-2